These 32 T cell receptor beta chains share one sample of origin, sequenced in a study of blood T cell repertoires in COVID-19 (TCRdb year 2020). Receptor libraries were prepared by the immunoSEQ multiplex PCR assay. In its TCRdb copy, this immuneACCESS table keeps in-frame sequences only and misses some clones. Where compared with another copy, unresolved V genes explain less than half of these, and the others have no known cause. This sample gives roughly 84,000 clones in total; roughly 80% of them show up just once. The ten largest account for approximately 4.6% of the sample. Sequenced sample: peripheral blood. These receptors were taken from a woman aged 45-65 years with acute or convalescent COVID-19.

The V call is TRBV4-1, the J call TRBJ1-1, with D possibly TRBD1 on 6 matching bases. This CDR3 has 15 amino acids. The germline gives CDR1 MGHRA, CDR2 YSYEKL. Trimming removed 4 bases at V and 4 bases at J, with 16 bases between. The CDR3 DNA is TGCGCCAGCAGCCGGACTTCAGGGGTTGCCACTGAAGCTTTCTTT. Its protein product is CASSRTSGVATEAFF.

The J gene is TRBJ1-4, the V gene TRBV9, with D possibly TRBD1 on 6 matching bases. From germline, CDR1 is SGDLS and CDR2 YYNGEE. This CDR3 has 16 residues. The V end lost 4 bases, the J end lost 0 bases, and 13 bases lay between the germline ends. CDR3 sequence: CASSPQGRTTNEKLFF. The CDR3 bases are TGTGCCAGCAGCCCGCAGGGGAGAACAACTAATGAAAAACTGTTTTTT.

This sequence joins TRBV18 and TRBJ2-1; 7 bases line up with TRBD2. Germline V CDR1 and CDR2: KGHSH, LQKENI. V lost 3 bases, J lost 4 bases, and 9 bases stayed unmatched. This CDR3 is built from 16 residues. CDR3 amino acids: CASSPLRGTDYNEQFF. The CDR3, as DNA: TGTGCCAGCTCACCGTTGCGGGGGACCGATTACAATGAGCAGTTCTTC.

The V and J genes are TRBV4-1 and TRBJ2-1, with 8 nucleotides matching TRBD2. The CDR3 length is 17 residues. Germline lookup yields CDR1 MGHRA and CDR2 YSYEKL. Germline trimming cut 6 bases from V and 3 bases from J; bases unmatched to any gene: 13. As DNA, the CDR3 is TGCGCCAGCAGTCGCGCGGGGGTAGCGGGGCGCTACAATGAGCAGTTCTTC. Protein product: CASSRAGVAGRYNEQFF.

The gene calls are TRBV18 and TRBJ1-4, with D hard to call. This CDR3 comprises 16 residues. Germline loops: CDR1 KGHSH, CDR2 LQKENI. Between the trimmed V and J ends, which lost 6 bases and 6 bases, there was a span of 20 bases. Here the CDR3 DNA reads TGTGCCAGCTCGCCCTCAACATCCTTTCTGGATGAAAAACTGTTTTTT. Translating gives CASSPSTSFLDEKLFF.

The chain recombines TRBV27 with TRBJ1-1, with 8 bases fitting TRBD1. The V segment lost 3 bases and the J segment 4 bases; nucleotides outside the gene matches: 4. Germline V gene lookup returns CDR1 MNHEY and CDR2 SMNVEV (reference sequence). The CDR3 covers 14 residues. The CDR3 here is CASSFNGQGTEAFF. The CDR3 bases are TGTGCCAGCAGTTTTAACGGACAGGGCACTGAAGCTTTCTTT.

This clone was found once. Here the CDR3 reads CASSQQGNSPLHF. CDR3 DNA: TGTGCCAGCAGCCAACAGGGGAATTCACCCCTCCACTTT. The gene calls are TRBV12-3 or TRBV12-4 and TRBJ1-6; the match to TRBD1 covers 7 bases. The trim removed 6 bases at V and 7 bases at J, leaving 3 bases unmatched. CDR3 length equals 13 residues.

The chain has TRBV4-1 and TRBJ1-5; D may be TRBD1 (6 bases). The V gene's germline CDR1 is MGHRA and CDR2 YSYEKL. This CDR3 is built from 16 residues. V lost 3 bases and J 1 base, leaving 13 bases between the germline ends. The CDR3 sequence is CASSHGGQGSNQPQHF. CDR3 bases: TGCGCCAGCAGCCATGGGGGCCAGGGAAGCAATCAGCCCCAGCATTTT.

V gene TRBV19 combines with J gene TRBJ1-5; D is unclear. Germline assignment: CDR1 LNHDA and CDR2 SQIVND (reference sequence). CDR3 length equals 11 residues. Trimming stripped 5 bases from V and 7 bases from J, with 6 bases between. CDR3 amino acids: CASSEGQPQHF. CDR3 nucleotide sequence: TGTGCCAGTAGTGAGGGACAGCCCCAGCATTTT.

This clone was seen more than once but under ten times. V and J are TRBV7-9 and TRBJ1-2; D is undetermined. The CDR3 extends over 14 amino acids. Germline V CDR1 and CDR2: SEHNR, FQNEAQ (reference sequence). V lost 0 bases and J lost 0, with 5 bases in between. DNA for the CDR3: TGTGCCAGCAGCTTAGCAGACTCTAACTATGGCTACACCTTC. Translation gives CASSLADSNYGYTF.

This rearrangement joins TRBV19 to TRBJ1-2, with TRBD1 matching 8 bases. V lost 5 bases, J lost 4 bases, and 12 bases stayed unmatched. Germline values: CDR1 LNHDA, CDR2 SQIVND (reference sequence). The CDR3 contains 16 residues. CDR3 bases: TGTGCCAGTAGTCCCCCAGCTGGACAGGGACCCTATGGCTACACCTTC. Translation: CASSPPAGQGPYGYTF. The full variable domain, completed using reference TRBV19 and TRBJ1-2, is DGGITQSPKYLFRKEGQNVTLSCEQNLNHDAMYWYRQDPGQGLRLIYYSQIVNDFQKGDIAEGYSVSREKKESFPLTVTSAQKNPTAFYLCASSPPAGQGPYGYTFGSGTRLTVV.

This clone was counted once. The chain combines TRBV19 with TRBJ1-1; D possibly corresponds to TRBD1 (6 bases). The CDR3 has 13 residues. The V gene's germline CDR1 is LNHDA and CDR2 SQIVND (reference sequence). V lost 5 bases to trimming and J lost 6 bases, with 13 bases between them. CDR3 amino acids: CASSPLDRPEAFF. DNA for the CDR3: TGTGCCAGTAGTCCCCTGGACAGACCTGAAGCTTTCTTT.

This chain joins TRBV7-9 and TRBJ2-5; 8 bases are shared with TRBD1. The CDR3 runs to 11 residues. Per germline, CDR1 SEHNR and CDR2 FQNEAQ (reference sequence). V dropped 3 bases and J dropped 14; count of bases not matched to a gene: 5. CDR3 in DNA: TGTGCCAGCAGCTTTGGGGGACAGGATTACTTC. Protein sequence: CASSFGGQDYF.

V and J are TRBV18 and TRBJ1-6; D is perhaps TRBD1 (5 bases). V gave up 6 bases and J gave up 4 bases, with 10 bases separating them. In germline, CDR1 is KGHSH, CDR2 LQKENI. This CDR3 comprises 14 residues. The CDR3 nucleotides read TGTGCCAGCTCCCTCGACAGTTATAATTCACCCCTCCACTTT. Translated, it gives CASSLDSYNSPLHF.

The chain joins TRBV5-1 to TRBJ1-5, with 7 bases that match TRBD1. Trimming took 2 bases from V and 2 from J; bases not matched to a gene: 4. Germline CDR1 and CDR2: SGHRS and YFSETQ. There are 15 residues in the CDR3. CDR3 residues: CASSLQGLGNQPQHF. For the CDR3, the DNA is TGCGCCAGCAGCTTACAGGGGTTAGGCAATCAGCCCCAGCATTTT.

This rearrangement joins TRBV28 to TRBJ1-3; perhaps TRBD1 as D (6 bases). With 5 bases removed from V and 5 bases from J, the gap between germline ends came to 13 bases. CDR3 length equals 14 residues. Germline V CDR1 and CDR2: MDHEN, SYDVKM. The CDR3 DNA sequence: TGTGCCAGCAGTCCCCAACAGGGAAGAAACACCATATATTTT. Residues: CASSPQQGRNTIYF.

The V call is TRBV18, the J call TRBJ1-5; TRBD1 matches 9 bases. Germline CDR1 is KGHSH and CDR2 is LQKENI. Unmatched junction bases numbered 6, after V lost 5 bases and J lost 4 bases. CDR3 length equals 15 residues. CDR3 sequence reads: CASSGDRVGNQPQHF. DNA for the CDR3: TGTGCCAGCTCAGGGGACAGGGTAGGAAATCAGCCCCAGCATTTT.

The rearrangement uses TRBV7-2 and TRBJ1-6, with D perhaps TRBD1 (5 bases). Germline V gene data show CDR1 as SGHTA and CDR2 as FQGNSA. This CDR3 spans 17 amino acids. V lost 5 bases and J 2 bases, leaving 16 bases between the germline ends. The chain's CDR3 is CASSRDSEGPYNSPLHF. In nucleotides, the CDR3 is TGTGCCAGCAGCAGGGACTCCGAAGGCCCCTATAATTCACCCCTCCACTTT.

Only a few counts were recorded for this clone. This chain links TRBV6-2 or TRBV6-3 with TRBJ2-5; TRBD2 matches 10 bases. This CDR3 region has 14 residues. Germline V lookup: CDR1 MNHEY, CDR2 SVGEGT. Germline trimming cut 5 bases from V and 4 bases from J; bases unmatched to any gene: 4. CDR3 DNA: TGTGCCAGCAGTCGGGCTAGCGGGGGAGAGACCCAGTACTTC. Its translation: CASSRASGGETQYF.

The chain joins TRBV5-6 to TRBJ2-2; 8 nucleotides align to TRBD1. Trimming cost V 2 bases and J 5 bases; bases outside gene matches: 5. Germline lookup yields CDR1 SGHDT and CDR2 YYEEEE. CDR3 length: 15 amino acids. CDR3 bases: TGTGCCAGCAGCTTTCGCGACAGGGGAACCGGGGAGCTGTTTTTT. Its translation: CASSFRDRGTGELFF. The whole variable domain, filled in from reference TRBV5-6 and TRBJ2-2, reads DAGVTQSPTHLIKTRGQQVTLRCSPKSGHDTVSWYQQALGQGPQFIFQYYEEEERQRGNFPDRFSGHQFPNYSSELNVNALLLGDSALYLCASSFRDRGTGELFFGEGSRLTVL.

The rearrangement links TRBV6-6 to TRBJ2-3; D ambiguous. The CDR3 sequence is 12 residues long. CDR1 and CDR2 (germline): MNHNY, SVGAGI (reference sequence). Trimming pared 7 bases from V and 2 bases from J, leaving 7 bases between. CDR3 region: CASTYHTDTQYF. In DNA, the CDR3 is TGTGCCAGCACCTACCACACAGATACGCAGTATTTT.

The gene calls are TRBV5-1 and TRBJ1-4, with D maybe TRBD1 (6 bases). Trimming shortened V by 0 bases and J by 7 bases, and 13 bases separated the two germline ends. The CDR3 runs to 15 residues. Per the germline V gene, CDR1 is SGHRS and CDR2 is YFSETQ. The CDR3 sequence: CASSLAGGAGEKLFF. The CDR3 DNA reads as TGCGCCAGCAGCTTGGCTGGGGGGGCTGGTGAAAAACTGTTTTTT.

The chain carries TRBV3-1 (or the pseudogene TRBV3-2) and TRBJ2-2, with a tentative D call TRBD1 (5 bases). V lost 3 bases, J lost 0 bases, and 11 bases lay in between. Germline loops: CDR1 LGHDT, CDR2 YNNKEL (reference sequence). The CDR3 is 16 amino acids. CDR3 in amino acids: CASSQGRRANTGELFF. The CDR3 DNA follows: TGTGCCAGCAGCCAGGGGCGACGGGCGAACACCGGGGAGCTGTTTTTT.

This clone was found a few times. The V call is TRBV29-1, the J call TRBJ2-1; 7 bases are a match to TRBD1. Losses at the gene ends were 6 bases for V and 5 bases for J; bases not matched to a gene: 10. CDR1 and CDR2 (germline): SQVTM, ANQGSEA. The CDR3 runs 14 residues. In DNA, the CDR3 is TGCAGCGTAAACAGGTGGCAGGGGGACAATGAGCAGTTCTTC. Protein sequence: CSVNRWQGDNEQFF.

The chain uses TRBV19 and TRBJ1-2; D might be TRBD1 (6 bases). Germline V gene data show CDR1 as LNHDA and CDR2 as SQIVND (reference sequence). The V end lost 4 bases, the J end lost 2 bases, and 14 bases lay between the germline ends. The CDR3 contains 15 residues. This chain's CDR3 is CASSTSQGLNYGYTF. The CDR3 bases are TGTGCCAGTAGTACATCACAGGGTTTAAACTATGGCTACACCTTC.

V gene TRBV6-5 combines with J gene TRBJ1-6; 7 bases align to TRBD1. This CDR3 has 13 amino acids. Looked up from germline, CDR1 is MNHEY and CDR2 is SVGAGI. Unmatched junction bases numbered 1, after V lost 6 bases and J lost 5 bases. CDR3 coding DNA: TGTGCCAGCAGGGGGACAGATAATTCACCCCTCCACTTT. Amino acids: CASRGTDNSPLHF.

In the case of this clone: Different DNA sequences within this sample yield the same CDR3. The V call is TRBV6-5, the J call TRBJ2-7; 9 nucleotides agree with TRBD1. CDR1 and CDR2 (germline): MNHEY, SVGAGI. This CDR3 has 15 residues. The CDR3 DNA reads as TGTGCTAGCGAGGTTTCGAGACAGGGGGTTTACGAGCAGTACTTC. It specifies CASEVSRQGVYEQYF.

The chain couples TRBV5-4 to TRBJ1-2; 8 bases align to TRBD1. This CDR3 is built from 15 residues. V lost 4 bases to trimming and J lost 7 bases; unmatched junction nucleotides: 12. Germline V gives CDR1 SGHNT, CDR2 YYREEE (reference sequence). The CDR3 sequence is CASSGRGDRGGGYTF. The CDR3, as DNA: TGTGCCAGCAGCGGACGAGGAGACAGGGGCGGTGGCTACACCTTC.

The V gene is TRBV2, the J gene TRBJ1-1; D remains ambiguous. This CDR3 has 11 residues. Trimming removed 8 bases from V and 8 bases from J, with 12 bases in between. Germline V lookup: CDR1 SNHLY, CDR2 FYNNEI. In nucleotides, the CDR3 is TGTGCCAGCGCGGTAGTGAGCGAAGCTTTCTTT. Protein: CASAVVSEAFF.

This sequence joins TRBV28 and TRBJ1-4; possibly TRBD1 for D (5 bases). Germline V gene data show CDR1 as MDHEN and CDR2 as SYDVKM. The CDR3 is 15 amino acids. V was trimmed by 7 bases and J by 5 bases, leaving 17 bases between them. The CDR3 spells CASITHSGANEKLFF. DNA for the CDR3: TGTGCCAGCATCACCCACAGCGGGGCCAATGAAAAACTGTTTTTT.

The chain recombines TRBV13 with TRBJ1-3, with 7 positions matching TRBD1. CDR1 is PRHDT and CDR2 is FYEKMQ in the germline V gene (reference sequence). V lost 5 bases and J lost 0; bases outside the gene matches: 4. This CDR3 has 15 amino acids. CDR3 bases: TGTGCCAGCAGCCAAAGGACAGGCTCTGGAAACACCATATATTTT. It encodes CASSQRTGSGNTIYF.

This rearrangement joins TRBV4-3 to TRBJ2-1; 9 bases fit TRBD2. CDR3 length equals 17 residues. The germline CDR1 and CDR2 sequences are LGHNA and YSLEER. J gave up 4 bases and V 0 bases, and 7 bases lay outside the gene matches. DNA for the CDR3: TGCGCCAGCAGCCAAGATGGGCCTAGCGGGGAATACAATGAGCAGTTCTTC. This encodes CASSQDGPSGEYNEQFF.